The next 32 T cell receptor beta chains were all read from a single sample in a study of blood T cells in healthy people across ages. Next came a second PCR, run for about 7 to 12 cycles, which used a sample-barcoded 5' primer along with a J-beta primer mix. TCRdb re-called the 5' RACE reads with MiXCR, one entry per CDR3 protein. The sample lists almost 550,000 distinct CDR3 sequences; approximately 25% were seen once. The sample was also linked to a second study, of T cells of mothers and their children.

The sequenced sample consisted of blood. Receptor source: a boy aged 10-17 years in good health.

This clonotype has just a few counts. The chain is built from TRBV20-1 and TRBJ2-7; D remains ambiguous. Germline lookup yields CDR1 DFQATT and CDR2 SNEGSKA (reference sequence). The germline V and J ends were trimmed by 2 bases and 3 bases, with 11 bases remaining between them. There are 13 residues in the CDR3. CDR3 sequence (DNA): TGCAGTGCTAGACCCCCGACGGGCTACGAGCAGTACTTC. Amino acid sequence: CSARPPTGYEQYF.

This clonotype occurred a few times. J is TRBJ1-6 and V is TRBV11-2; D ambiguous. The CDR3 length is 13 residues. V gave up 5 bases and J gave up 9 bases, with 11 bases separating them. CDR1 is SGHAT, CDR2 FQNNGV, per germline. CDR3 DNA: TGTGCCAGCAGCCATATTTATCGTTCACCCCTCCACTTT. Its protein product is CASSHIYRSPLHF.

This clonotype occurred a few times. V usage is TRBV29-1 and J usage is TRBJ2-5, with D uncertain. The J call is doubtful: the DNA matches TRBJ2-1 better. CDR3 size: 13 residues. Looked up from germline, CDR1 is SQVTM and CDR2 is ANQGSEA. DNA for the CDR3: TGCAGCGTTGAAAATGTCGATTACAATGAGCAGTTCTTC. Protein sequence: CSVENVDYNEQFF.

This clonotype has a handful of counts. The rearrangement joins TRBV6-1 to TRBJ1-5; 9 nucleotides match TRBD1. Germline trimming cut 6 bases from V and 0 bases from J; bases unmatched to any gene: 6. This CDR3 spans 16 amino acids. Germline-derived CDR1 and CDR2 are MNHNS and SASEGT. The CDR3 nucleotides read TGTGCCAGCAGCCCACAGGGGGCCCGTAGCAATCAGCCCCAGCATTTT. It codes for CASSPQGARSNQPQHF.

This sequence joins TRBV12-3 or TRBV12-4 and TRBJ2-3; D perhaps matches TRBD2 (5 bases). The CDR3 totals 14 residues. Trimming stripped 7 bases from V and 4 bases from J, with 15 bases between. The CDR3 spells CASTREEAPDTQYF. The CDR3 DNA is TGTGCCAGCACCAGAGAGGAGGCCCCAGATACGCAGTATTTT.

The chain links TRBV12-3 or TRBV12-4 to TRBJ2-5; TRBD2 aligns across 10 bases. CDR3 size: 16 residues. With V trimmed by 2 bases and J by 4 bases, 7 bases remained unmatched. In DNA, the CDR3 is TGTGCCAGCAGTTTATTAGCTAGCGGGAGTTCAGAGACCCAGTACTTC. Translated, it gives CASSLLASGSSETQYF.

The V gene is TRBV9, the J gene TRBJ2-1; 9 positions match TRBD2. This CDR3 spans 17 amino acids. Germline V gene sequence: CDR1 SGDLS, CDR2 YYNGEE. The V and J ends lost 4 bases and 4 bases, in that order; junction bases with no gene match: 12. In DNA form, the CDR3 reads TGTGCCAGCAGCCCCTGGGGTAGCGGGGGACCTTACAATGAGCAGTTCTTC. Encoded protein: CASSPWGSGGPYNEQFF. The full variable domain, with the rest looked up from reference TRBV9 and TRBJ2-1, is DSGVTQTPKHLITATGQRVTLRCSPRSGDLSVYWYQQSLDQGLQFLIQYYNGEERAKGNILERFSAQQFPDLHSELNLSSLELGDSALYFCASSPWGSGGPYNEQFFGPGTRLTVL.

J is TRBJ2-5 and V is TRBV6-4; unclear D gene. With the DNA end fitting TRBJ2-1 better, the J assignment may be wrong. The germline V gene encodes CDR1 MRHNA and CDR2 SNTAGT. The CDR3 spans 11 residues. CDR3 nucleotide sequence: TGTGCCAGCAGTGAAGGTCATGAGCAGTTCTTC. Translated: CASSEGHEQFF.

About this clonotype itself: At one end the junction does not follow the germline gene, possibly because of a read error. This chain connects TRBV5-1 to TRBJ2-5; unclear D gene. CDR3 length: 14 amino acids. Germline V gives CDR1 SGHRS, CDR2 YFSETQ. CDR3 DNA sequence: TGCGCCAGCAGCTTCTTCGACCTGATTGAGACCCAATACTTC. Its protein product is CASSFFDLIETQYF.

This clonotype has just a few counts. The CDR3 DNA reads TGTGCCAATCTATCGACAGGGGTGCAAGAGACCCAGTACTTC. This translates into CANLSTGVQETQYF. V gene TRBV27 combines with J gene TRBJ2-5, with 8 bases aligning to TRBD1. The CDR3 sequence is 14 residues long. J lost 2 bases, V lost 10 bases, and 9 bases had no gene match. CDR1 is MNHEY and CDR2 is SMNVEV in the germline V gene (reference sequence).

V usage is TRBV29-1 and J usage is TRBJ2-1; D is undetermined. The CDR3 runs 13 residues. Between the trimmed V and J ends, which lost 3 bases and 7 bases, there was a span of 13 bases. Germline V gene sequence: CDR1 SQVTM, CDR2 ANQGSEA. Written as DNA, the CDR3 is TGCAGCGTTGATTCCGGAGTTCGGAATGAGCAGTTCTTC. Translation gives CSVDSGVRNEQFF.

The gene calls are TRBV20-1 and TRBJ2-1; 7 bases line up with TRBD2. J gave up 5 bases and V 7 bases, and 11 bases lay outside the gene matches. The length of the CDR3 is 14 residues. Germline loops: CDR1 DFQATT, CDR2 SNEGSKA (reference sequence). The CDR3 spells CSGFPGLINNEQFF. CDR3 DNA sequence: TGCAGTGGATTTCCGGGACTAATTAACAATGAGCAGTTCTTC.

The CDR3 nucleotides are TGTGCCAGCACAGGGCCCCCTTCCTACGAGCAGTACTTC. It translates to CASTGPPSYEQYF. This chain links TRBV28 with TRBJ2-7; D is perhaps TRBD1 (5 bases). The CDR3 is 13 residues long. V was trimmed by 7 bases and J by 1 base, leaving 11 bases between them. The germline gives CDR1 MDHEN, CDR2 SYDVKM.

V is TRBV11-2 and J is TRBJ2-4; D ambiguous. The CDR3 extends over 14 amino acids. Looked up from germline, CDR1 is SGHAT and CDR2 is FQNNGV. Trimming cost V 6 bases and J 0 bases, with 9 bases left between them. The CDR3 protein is CASSYPTAKNIQYF. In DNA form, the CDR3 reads TGTGCCAGCAGTTACCCCACAGCCAAAAACATTCAGTACTTC. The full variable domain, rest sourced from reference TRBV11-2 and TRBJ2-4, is EAGVAQSPRYKIIEKRQSVAFWCNPISGHATLYWYQQILGQGPKLLIQFQNNGVVDDSQLPKDRFSAERLKGVDSTLKIQPAKLEDSAVYLCASSYPTAKNIQYFGAGTRLSVL.

DNA of the CDR3: TGCGCCAGCAGCCAAGAGCGCGGGGGGACTTACGAGCAGTACTTC. Translating gives CASSQERGGTYEQYF. V gene TRBV4-3 combines with J gene TRBJ2-7; 8 bases agree with TRBD2. CDR1 and CDR2 (germline): LGHNA, YSLEER. CDR3 length equals 15 residues. V shed 0 bases and J 4 bases; nucleotides not matched to a gene: 5.

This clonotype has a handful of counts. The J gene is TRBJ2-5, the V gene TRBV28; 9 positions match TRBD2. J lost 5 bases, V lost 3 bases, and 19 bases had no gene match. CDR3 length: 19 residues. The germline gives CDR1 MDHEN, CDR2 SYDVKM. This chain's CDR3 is CASSFFPLSGSIGGETQYF. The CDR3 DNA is TGTGCCAGCAGTTTTTTCCCCCTTAGCGGGAGTATAGGAGGGGAGACCCAGTACTTC.

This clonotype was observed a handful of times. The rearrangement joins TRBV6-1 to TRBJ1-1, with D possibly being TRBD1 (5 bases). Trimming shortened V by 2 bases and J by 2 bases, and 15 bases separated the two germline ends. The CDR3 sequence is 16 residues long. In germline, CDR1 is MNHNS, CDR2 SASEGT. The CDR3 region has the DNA TGTGCCAGCAGTGAAAAGGGGAGCGCAATTAACACTGAAGCTTTCTTT. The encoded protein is CASSEKGSAINTEAFF.

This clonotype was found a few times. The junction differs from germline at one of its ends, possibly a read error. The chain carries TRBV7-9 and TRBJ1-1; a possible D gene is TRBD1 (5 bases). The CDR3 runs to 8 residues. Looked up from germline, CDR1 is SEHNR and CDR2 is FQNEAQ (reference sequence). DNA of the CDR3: TGTGCCAGCCTTCGGGACCTCTTT. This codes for CASLRDLF.

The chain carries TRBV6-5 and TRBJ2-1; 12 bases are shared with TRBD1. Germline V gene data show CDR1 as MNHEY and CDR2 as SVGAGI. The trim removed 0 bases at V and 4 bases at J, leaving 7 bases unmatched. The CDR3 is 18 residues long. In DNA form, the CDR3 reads TGTGCCAGCAGTTACTCGATTGGGGGACAGGGGGCTTACAATGAGCAGTTCTTC. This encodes CASSYSIGGQGAYNEQFF.

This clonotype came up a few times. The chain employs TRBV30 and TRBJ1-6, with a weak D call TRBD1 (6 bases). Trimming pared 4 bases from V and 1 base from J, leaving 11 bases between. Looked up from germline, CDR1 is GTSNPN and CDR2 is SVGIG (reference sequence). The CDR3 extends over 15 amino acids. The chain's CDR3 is CAWTIRGSYNSPLHF. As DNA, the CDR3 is TGTGCCTGGACGATCAGGGGTTCCTATAATTCACCCCTCCACTTT. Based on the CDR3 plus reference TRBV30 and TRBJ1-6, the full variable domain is SQTIHQWPATLVQPVGSPLSLECTVEGTSNPNLYWYRQAAGRGLQLLFYSVGIGQISSEVPQNLSASRPQDRQFILSSKKLLLSDSGFYLCAWTIRGSYNSPLHFGNGTRLTVT.

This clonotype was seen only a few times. CDR3 bases: TGCAGTGCTAGAGATGGTCGGGCTAGCGGGAGGGCCATGACAGATACGCAGTATTTT. Translation gives CSARDGRASGRAMTDTQYF. The chain has TRBV20-1 and TRBJ2-3; 12 bases fit TRBD2. The CDR3 sequence is 19 residues long. CDR1 is DFQATT and CDR2 is SNEGSKA in the germline V gene (reference sequence). Unmatched junction bases numbered 13, after V lost 0 bases and J lost 3 bases.

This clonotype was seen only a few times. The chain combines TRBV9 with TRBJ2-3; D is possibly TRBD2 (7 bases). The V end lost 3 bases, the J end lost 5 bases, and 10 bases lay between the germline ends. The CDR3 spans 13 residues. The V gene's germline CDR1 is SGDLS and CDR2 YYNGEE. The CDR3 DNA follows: TGTGCCAGCAGCGGAGGGGGGGGAGATACGCAGTATTTT. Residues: CASSGGGGDTQYF.

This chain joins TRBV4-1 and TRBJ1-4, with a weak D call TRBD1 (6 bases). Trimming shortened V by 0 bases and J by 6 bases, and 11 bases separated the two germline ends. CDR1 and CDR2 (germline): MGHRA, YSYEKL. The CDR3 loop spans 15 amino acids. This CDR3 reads CASSQDAGADEKLFF. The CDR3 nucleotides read TGCGCCAGCAGCCAAGATGCGGGGGCCGATGAAAAACTGTTTTTT.

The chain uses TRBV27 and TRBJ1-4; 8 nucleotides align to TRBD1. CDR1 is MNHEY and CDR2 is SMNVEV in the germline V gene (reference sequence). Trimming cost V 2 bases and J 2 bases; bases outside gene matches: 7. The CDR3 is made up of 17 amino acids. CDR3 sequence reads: CASSLRQGIGTNEKLFF. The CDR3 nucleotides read TGTGCCAGCAGTTTAAGACAGGGGATCGGGACTAATGAAAAACTGTTTTTT.

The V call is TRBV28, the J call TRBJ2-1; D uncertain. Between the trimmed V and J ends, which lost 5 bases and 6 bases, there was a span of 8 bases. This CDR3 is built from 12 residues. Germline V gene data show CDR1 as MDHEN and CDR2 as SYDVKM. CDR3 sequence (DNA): TGTGCCAGCAGTCCTACTCTCAATGAGCAGTTCTTC. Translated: CASSPTLNEQFF.

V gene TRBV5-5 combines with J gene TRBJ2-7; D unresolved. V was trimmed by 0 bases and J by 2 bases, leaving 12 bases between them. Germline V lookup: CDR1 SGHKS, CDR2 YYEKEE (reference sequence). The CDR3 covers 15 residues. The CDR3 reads CASSLASSSPYEQYF. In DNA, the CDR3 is TGTGCCAGCAGCTTGGCCTCGTCCTCACCCTACGAGCAGTACTTC. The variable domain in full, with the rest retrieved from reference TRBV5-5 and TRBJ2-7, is DAGVTQSPTHLIKTRGQQVTLRCSPISGHKSVSWYQQVLGQGPQFIFQYYEKEERGRGNFPDRFSARQFPNYSSELNVNALLLGDSALYLCASSLASSSPYEQYFGPGTRLTVT.

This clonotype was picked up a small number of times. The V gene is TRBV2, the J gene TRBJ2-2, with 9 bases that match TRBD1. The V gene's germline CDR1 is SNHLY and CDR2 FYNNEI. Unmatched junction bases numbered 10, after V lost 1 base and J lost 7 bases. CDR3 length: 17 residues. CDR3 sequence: CASSEGGGTGMNGELFF. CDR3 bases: TGTGCCAGCAGTGAAGGAGGCGGGACAGGGATGAACGGGGAGCTGTTTTTT.

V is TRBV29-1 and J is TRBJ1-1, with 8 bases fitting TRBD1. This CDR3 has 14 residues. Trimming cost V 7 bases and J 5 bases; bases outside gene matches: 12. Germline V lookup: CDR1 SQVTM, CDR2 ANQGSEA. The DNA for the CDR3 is TGCAGCGCCCGAGTCAGGGGGCTGGGAACTGAAGCTTTCTTT. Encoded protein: CSARVRGLGTEAFF.

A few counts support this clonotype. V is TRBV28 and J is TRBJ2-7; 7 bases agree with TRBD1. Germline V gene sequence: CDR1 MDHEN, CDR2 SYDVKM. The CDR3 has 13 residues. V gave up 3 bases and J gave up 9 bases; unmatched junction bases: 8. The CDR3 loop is CASSLEQGYVQYF. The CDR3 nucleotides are TGTGCCAGCAGTTTGGAACAGGGGTATGTGCAGTACTTC.

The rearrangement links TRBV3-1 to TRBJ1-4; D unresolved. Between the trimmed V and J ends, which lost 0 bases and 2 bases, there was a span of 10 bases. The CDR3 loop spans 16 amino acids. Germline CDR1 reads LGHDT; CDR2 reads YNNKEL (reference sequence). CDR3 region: CASSQDIGFTNEKLFF. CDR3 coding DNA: TGTGCCAGCAGCCAAGATATAGGTTTTACTAATGAAAAACTGTTTTTT.

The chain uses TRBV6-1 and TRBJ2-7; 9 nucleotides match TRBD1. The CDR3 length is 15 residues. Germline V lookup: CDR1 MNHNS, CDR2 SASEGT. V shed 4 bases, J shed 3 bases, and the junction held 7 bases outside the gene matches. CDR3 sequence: CASSARSTGGYEQYF. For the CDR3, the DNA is TGTGCCAGCAGTGCTCGGTCGACAGGGGGCTACGAGCAGTACTTC.

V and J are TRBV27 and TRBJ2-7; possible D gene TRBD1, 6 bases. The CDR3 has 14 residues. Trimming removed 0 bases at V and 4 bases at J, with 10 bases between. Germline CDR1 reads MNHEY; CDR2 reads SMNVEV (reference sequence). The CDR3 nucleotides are TGTGCCAGCAGTTTATCGGGGGCTGGGTACGAGCAGTACTTC. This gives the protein CASSLSGAGYEQYF.